This record looks at one TCR beta chain sequence and its context. A much larger clone is a single base away; this may be a read error. The CDR3 does not close with the conserved phenylalanine or tryptophan, likely indicating a read error. This sample was taken from a study of read filtering for tumor transcriptome and immune sequencing. Per the germline V gene, CDR1 is SNHLY and CDR2 is FYNNEI. The CDR3 has 13 amino acids. Trimming took 6 bases from V and 3 from J, leaving 10 bases between them. Molecular barcoded adaptors covering alpha/delta and beta/gamma chains were used on roughly 370 ng RNA. TCRdb used MiXCR to reprocess the reads, holding one entry per CDR3 protein. The sample includes fewer than 50,000 distinct CDR3 sequences, roughly 15% of them seen just once.

This clonotype was sampled from a donor aged 40 or over with multiple myeloma. The chain recombines TRBV2 with TRBJ2-3; TRBD1 might be the D (6 bases). The sequenced sample was a population of CD138-negative cells sorted from bone marrow. The CDR3: CASSYRETDTQYL. In DNA, the CDR3 is TGTGCCAGCAGCTACAGGGAAACAGATACGCAGTATCTT.